This TCR beta chain came from a study of PD-1 blockade in classical Hodgkin lymphoma. Overall study: Patients were infused with nivolumab 3 mg/kg every 2 weeks. Study results and caveats: By C4D1, CD4+ diversity increased significantly, especially in complete responders. Complete responders matched newly diagnosed patients in baseline diversity.

Libraries were prepared by immunoSEQ multiplex PCR; TCRdb keeps only in-frame clonotypes and omits some of them. The top ten clones hold 10% to 15% of a sample with fewer than 20,000 clones, 86% of them seen once. All the patients suffered relapse after autologous stem cell transplantation, and brentuximab vedotin exposure differed. Complete response, partial response or progressive disease was each patient's best response. The CDR3 totals 13 residues. Germline CDR1 reads SEHNR; CDR2 reads FQNEAQ (reference sequence). Trimming stripped 1 base from V and 5 bases from J, with 8 bases between. Comments on this clone: The antigen remains unidentified.

The material was peripheral blood mononuclear cells (PBMCs), obtained before the second cycle of nivolumab. This sequence was found in a human donor with classical Hodgkin lymphoma. The J gene is TRBJ1-1, the V gene TRBV7-9; no clear D. The CDR3 DNA follows: TGTGCCAGCAGCTTAGGTGAGGAGACTGAAGCTTTCTTT. Its translation: CASSLGEETEAFF.